In its sample, the clone carrying this T cell receptor (beta chain) was seen once. Cells designated naive CD8 were CD45RO-negative and were positively selected for CCR7, with terminally differentiated effector memory CD45RA+ cells excluded. Germline-derived CDR1 and CDR2 are SGDLS and YYNGEE. This CDR3 has 13 residues. V lost 2 bases and J lost 6, with 8 bases in between. The assay was immunoSEQ multiplex PCR, and TCRdb's table has in-frame clones only and misses some. The sample comprises some 2,000,000 clones, about 95% of which are singletons, and roughly 1% rests with the top ten. These data are taken from a study of shared clonotypes between healthy human individuals.

J is TRBJ1-4 and V is TRBV9; no firm D call. Sequencing was done on a sample of naive CD8+ T cells sorted from blood. This sequence originates from a man younger than 35 in good health. CDR3 sequence: CASSVDGHEKLFF. Written as DNA, the CDR3 is TGTGCCAGCAGCGTTGACGGACATGAAAAACTGTTTTTT.